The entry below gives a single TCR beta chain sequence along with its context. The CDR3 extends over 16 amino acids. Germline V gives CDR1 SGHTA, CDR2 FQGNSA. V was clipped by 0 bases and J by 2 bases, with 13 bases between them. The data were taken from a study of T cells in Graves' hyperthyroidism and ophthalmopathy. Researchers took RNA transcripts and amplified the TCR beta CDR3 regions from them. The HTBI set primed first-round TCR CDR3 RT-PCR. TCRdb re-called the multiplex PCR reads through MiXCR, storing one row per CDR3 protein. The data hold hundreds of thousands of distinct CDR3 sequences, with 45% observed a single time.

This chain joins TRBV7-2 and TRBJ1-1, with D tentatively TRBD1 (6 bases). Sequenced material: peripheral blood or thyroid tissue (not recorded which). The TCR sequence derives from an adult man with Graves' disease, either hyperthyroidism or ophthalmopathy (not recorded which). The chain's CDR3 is CASSLAAQGVNTEAFF. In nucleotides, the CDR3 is TGTGCCAGCAGCTTAGCCGCACAGGGTGTTAACACTGAAGCTTTCTTT. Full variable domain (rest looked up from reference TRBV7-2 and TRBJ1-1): GAGVSQSPSNKVTEKGKDVELRCDPISGHTALYWYRQSLGQGLEFLIYFQGNSAPDKSGLPSDRFSAERTGGSVSTLTIQRTQQEDSAVYLCASSLAAQGVNTEAFFGQGTRLTVV.